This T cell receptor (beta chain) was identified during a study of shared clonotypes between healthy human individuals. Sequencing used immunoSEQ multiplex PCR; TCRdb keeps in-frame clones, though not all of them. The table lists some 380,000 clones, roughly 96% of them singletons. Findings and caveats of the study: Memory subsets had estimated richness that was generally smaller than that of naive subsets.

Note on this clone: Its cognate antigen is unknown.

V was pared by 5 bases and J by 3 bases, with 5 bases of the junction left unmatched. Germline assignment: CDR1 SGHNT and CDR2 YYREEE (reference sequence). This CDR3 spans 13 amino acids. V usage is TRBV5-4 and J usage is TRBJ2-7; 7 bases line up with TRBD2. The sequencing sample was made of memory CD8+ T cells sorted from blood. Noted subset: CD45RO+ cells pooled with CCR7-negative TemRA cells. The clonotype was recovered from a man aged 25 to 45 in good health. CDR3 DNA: TGTGCCAGCAGTATGACTAGCAGCTACGAGCAGTACTTC. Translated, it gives CASSMTSSYEQYF.